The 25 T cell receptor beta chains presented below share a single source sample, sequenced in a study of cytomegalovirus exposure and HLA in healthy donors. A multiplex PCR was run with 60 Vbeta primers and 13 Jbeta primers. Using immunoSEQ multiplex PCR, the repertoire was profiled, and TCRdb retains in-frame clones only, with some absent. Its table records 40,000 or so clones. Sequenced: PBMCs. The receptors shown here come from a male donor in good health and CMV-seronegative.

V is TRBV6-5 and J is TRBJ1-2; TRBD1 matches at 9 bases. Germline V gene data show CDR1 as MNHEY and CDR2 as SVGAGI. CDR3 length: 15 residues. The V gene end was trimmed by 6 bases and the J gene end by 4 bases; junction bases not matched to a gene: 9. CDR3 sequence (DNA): TGTGCCAGCAGGTTACAGGGGGCGCTGGGCTATGGCTACACCTTC. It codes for CASRLQGALGYGYTF.

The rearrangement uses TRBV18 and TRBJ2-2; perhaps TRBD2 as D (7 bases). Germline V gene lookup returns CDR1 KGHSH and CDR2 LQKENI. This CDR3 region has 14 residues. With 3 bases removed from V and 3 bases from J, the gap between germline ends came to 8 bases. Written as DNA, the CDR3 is TGTGCCAGCTCACCGGGGGGGCACACCGGGGAGCTGTTTTTT. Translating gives CASSPGGHTGELFF.

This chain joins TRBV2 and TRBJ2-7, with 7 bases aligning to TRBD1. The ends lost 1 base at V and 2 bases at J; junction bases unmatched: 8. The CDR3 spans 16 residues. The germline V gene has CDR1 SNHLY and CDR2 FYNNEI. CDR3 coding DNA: TGTGCCAGCAGTGAAGGACAGGGATCCCTAGCCTACGAGCAGTACTTC. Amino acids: CASSEGQGSLAYEQYF.

The CDR3 coding sequence is TGTGCCAGCAGTTACTCCGGGAATGGCTACACCTTC. Its protein product is CASSYSGNGYTF. This chain joins TRBV6-6 and TRBJ1-2; D unclear. The CDR3 is 12 residues long. With 0 bases removed from V and 6 bases from J, the gap between germline ends came to 5 bases. Germline CDR1 is MNHNY and CDR2 is SVGAGI (reference sequence).

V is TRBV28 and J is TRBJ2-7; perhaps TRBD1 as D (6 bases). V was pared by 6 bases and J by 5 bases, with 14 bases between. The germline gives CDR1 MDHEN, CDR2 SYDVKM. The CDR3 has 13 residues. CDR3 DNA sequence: TGTGCCAGCAGCAACAGGGTGAAGGACGAGCAGTACTTC. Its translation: CASSNRVKDEQYF.

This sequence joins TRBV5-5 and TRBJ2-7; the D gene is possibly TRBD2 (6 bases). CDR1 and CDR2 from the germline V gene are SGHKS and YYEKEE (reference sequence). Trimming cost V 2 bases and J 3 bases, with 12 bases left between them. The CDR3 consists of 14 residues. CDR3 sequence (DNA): TGTGCCAGCAGCTTATCGGGAGAATACTACGAGCAGTACTTC. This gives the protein CASSLSGEYYEQYF.

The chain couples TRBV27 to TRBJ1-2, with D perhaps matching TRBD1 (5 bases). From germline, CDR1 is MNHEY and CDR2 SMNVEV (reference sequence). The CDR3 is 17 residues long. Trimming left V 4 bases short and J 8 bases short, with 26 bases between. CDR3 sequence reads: CASSSHPGTLGQKGYTF. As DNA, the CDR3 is TGTGCCAGCAGTTCCCATCCCGGCACTTTAGGACAAAAAGGCTACACCTTC.

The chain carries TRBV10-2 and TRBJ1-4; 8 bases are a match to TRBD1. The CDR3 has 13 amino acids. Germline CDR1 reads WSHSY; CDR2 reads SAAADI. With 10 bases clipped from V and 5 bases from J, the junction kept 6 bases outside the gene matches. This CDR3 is CATRGQENEKLFF. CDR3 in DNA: TGCGCCACCAGGGGACAGGAAAATGAAAAACTGTTTTTT.

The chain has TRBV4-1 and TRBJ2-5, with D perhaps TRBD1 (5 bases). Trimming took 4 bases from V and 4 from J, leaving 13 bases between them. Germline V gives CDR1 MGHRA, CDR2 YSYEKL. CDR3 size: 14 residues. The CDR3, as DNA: TGCGCCAGCAGCCCAGGGTGGGTTCGAGAGACCCAGTACTTC. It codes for CASSPGWVRETQYF.

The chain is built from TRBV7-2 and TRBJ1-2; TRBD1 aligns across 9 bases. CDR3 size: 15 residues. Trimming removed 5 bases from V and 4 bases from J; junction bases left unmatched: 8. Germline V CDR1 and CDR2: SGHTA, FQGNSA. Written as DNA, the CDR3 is TGTGCCAGCAGCCCCTACAGGGGGCAGGCCTATGGCTACACCTTC. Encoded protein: CASSPYRGQAYGYTF.

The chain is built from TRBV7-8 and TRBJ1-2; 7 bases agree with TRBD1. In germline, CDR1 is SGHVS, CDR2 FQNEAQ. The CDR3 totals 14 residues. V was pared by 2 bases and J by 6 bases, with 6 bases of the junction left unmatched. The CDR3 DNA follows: TGTGCCAGCAGCTTAACGACAGGGATGGATGGCTACACCTTC. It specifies CASSLTTGMDGYTF.

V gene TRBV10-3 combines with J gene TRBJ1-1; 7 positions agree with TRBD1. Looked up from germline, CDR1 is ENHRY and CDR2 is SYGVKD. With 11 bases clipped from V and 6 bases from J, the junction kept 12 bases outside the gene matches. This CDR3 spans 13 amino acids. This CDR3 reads CAAREGAAAEAFF. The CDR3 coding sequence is TGTGCCGCACGCGAGGGGGCGGCCGCTGAAGCTTTCTTT.

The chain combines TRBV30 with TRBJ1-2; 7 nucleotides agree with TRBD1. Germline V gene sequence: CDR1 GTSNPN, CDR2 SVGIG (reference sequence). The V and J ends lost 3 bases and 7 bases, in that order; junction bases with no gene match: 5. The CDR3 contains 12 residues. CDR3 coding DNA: TGTGCCTGGAGGGGTAGGGGGCTTGGCTACACCTTC. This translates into CAWRGRGLGYTF.

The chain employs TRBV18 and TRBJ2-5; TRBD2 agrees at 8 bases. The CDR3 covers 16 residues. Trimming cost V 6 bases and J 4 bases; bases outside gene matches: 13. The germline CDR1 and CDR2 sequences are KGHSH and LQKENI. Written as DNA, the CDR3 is TGTGCCAGCTCCCCTGTATGGGAGCGGGGGACAGAGACCCAGTACTTC. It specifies CASSPVWERGTETQYF.

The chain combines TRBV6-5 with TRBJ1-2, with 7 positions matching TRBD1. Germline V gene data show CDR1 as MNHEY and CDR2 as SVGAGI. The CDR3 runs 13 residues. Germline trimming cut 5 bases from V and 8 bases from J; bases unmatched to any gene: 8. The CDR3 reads CASSRTGLWGYTF. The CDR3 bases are TGTGCCAGCAGTAGGACAGGCCTCTGGGGCTACACCTTC.

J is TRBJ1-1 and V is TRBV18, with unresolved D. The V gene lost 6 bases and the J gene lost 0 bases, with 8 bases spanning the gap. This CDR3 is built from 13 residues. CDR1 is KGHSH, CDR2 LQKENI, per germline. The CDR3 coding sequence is TGTGCCAGCTCCGGGAAAGTGAACACTGAAGCTTTCTTT. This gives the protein CASSGKVNTEAFF.

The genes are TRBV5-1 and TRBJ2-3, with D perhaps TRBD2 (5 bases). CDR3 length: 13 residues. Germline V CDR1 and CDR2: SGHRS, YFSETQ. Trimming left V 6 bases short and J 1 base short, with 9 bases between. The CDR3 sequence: CASMGSGTDTQYF. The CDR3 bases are TGCGCCAGCATGGGTAGCGGCACAGATACGCAGTATTTT.

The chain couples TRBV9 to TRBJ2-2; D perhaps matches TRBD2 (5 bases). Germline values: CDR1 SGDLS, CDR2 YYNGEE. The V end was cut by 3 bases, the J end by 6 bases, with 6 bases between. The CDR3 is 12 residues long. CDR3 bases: TGTGCCAGCAGCGCGGAGGCCGGGGAGCTGTTTTTT. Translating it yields CASSAEAGELFF.

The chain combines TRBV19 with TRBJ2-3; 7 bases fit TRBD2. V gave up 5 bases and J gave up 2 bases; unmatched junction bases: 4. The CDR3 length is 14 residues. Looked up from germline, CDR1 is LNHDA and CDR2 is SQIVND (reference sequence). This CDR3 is CASSLLAYTDTQYF. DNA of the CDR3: TGTGCCAGTAGTTTACTAGCGTACACAGATACGCAGTATTTT.

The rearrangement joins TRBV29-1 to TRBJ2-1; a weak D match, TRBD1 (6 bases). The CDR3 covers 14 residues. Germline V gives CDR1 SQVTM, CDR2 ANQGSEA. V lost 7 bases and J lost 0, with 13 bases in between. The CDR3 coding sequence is TGCAGCGCTCCTCAGGGGAACTCCTACAATGAGCAGTTCTTC. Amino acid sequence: CSAPQGNSYNEQFF.

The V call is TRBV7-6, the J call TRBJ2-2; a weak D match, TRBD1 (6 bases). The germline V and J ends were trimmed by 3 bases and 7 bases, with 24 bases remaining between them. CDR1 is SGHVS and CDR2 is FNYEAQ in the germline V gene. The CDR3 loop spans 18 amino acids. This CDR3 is CASSFPGQGPSGGGELFF. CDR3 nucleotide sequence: TGTGCCAGCAGCTTCCCGGGACAAGGCCCCTCCGGAGGCGGGGAGCTGTTTTTT.

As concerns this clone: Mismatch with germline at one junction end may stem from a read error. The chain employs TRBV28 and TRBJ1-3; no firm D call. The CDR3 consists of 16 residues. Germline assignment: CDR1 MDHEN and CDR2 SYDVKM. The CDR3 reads CVSSPSGRGSGNTIYF. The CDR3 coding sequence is TGTGTCAGCAGTCCAAGCGGACGGGGCTCTGGAAACACCATATATTTT. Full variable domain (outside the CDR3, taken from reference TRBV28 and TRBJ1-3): DVKVTQSSRYLVKRTGEKVFLECVQDMDHENMFWYRQDPGLGLRLIYFSYDVKMKEKGDIPEGYSVSREKKERFSLILESASTNQTSMYLCVSSPSGRGSGNTIYFGEGSWLTVV.

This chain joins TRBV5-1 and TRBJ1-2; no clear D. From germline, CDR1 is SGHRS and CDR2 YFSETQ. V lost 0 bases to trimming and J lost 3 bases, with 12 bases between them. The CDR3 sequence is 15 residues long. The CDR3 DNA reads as TGCGCCAGCAGCTTGGAAGGAGGAACCTACTATGGCTACACCTTC. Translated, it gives CASSLEGGTYYGYTF. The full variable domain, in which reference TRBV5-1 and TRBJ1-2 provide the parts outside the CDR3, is KAGVTQTPRYLIKTRGQQVTLSCSPISGHRSVSWYQQTPGQGLQFLFEYFSETQRNKGNFPGRFSGRQFSNSRSEMNVSTLELGDSALYLCASSLEGGTYYGYTFGSGTRLTVV.

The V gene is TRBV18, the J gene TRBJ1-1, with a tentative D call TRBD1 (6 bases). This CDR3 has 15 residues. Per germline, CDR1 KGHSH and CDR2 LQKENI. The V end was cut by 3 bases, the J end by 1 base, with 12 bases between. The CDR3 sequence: CASSPGTPRNTEAFF. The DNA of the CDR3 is TGTGCCAGCTCACCCGGGACACCAAGGAACACTGAAGCTTTCTTT.

In DNA form, the CDR3 reads TGCGCCAGCAGCTTGGAAGGAGGGTCTAGCTCTGGAAACACCATATATTTT. This sequence encodes CASSLEGGSSSGNTIYF. The rearrangement joins TRBV5-1 to TRBJ1-3; no definite D call. Germline V gene sequence: CDR1 SGHRS, CDR2 YFSETQ. The CDR3 runs 17 residues. V lost 0 bases and J 0 bases, leaving 13 bases between the germline ends.